The rows below give T cell receptor beta chains drawn from one sample of a study of early T cells in non-severe SARS-CoV-2 infection. MiXCR, applied by TCRdb to the 5' RACE reads, yields one record per CDR3 protein. The sample lists around 50,000 distinct CDR3 sequences; 10% to 15% were seen once. Specimen: whole blood. The receptors stem from an adult who was a healthcare worker with PCR-confirmed SARS-CoV-2 infection or an uninfected control (not recorded which). The CDR3 runs from the conserved cysteine through the conserved F or W. Each record gives: clone size, V gene, J gene, D gene, CDR3 protein, CDR3 DNA. A D gene is named only where the DNA matches it firmly. Clone size is given for some rows only: seen once, a few or many times, or a class if the clone is expanded.

clone_size: .; v_call: TRBV5-1; j_call: TRBJ2-2; d_call: .; cdr3_aa: CASSLENLYTGELFF; cdr3_nt: TGCGCCAGCAGCTTGGAGAACCTCTACACCGGGGAGCTGTTTTTT
clone_size: many; v_call: TRBV20-1; j_call: TRBJ1-1; d_call: .; cdr3_aa: CSAPERLEAFF; cdr3_nt: TGCAGTGCTCCGGAACGACTTGAAGCTTTCTTT
clone_size: few; v_call: TRBV5-1; j_call: TRBJ2-2; d_call: .; cdr3_aa: CASQPGSAAGELFF; cdr3_nt: TGCGCCAGCCAACCGGGAAGCGCTGCCGGGGAGCTGTTTTTT
clone_size: many; v_call: TRBV18; j_call: TRBJ1-1; d_call: .; cdr3_aa: CASSPGQGTEAFF; cdr3_nt: TGTGCCAGCTCACCCGGGCAGGGGACTGAAGCTTTCTTT
clone_size: few; v_call: TRBV3-1; j_call: TRBJ1-4; d_call: .; cdr3_aa: CASSQWPGNEKLFF; cdr3_nt: TGTGCCAGCAGCCAATGGCCAGGGAATGAAAAACTGTTTTTT
clone_size: many; v_call: TRBV11-2; j_call: TRBJ2-1; d_call: TRBD2; cdr3_aa: CASSLQLAGGFNEQFF; cdr3_nt: TGTGCCAGCAGCTTACAACTAGCGGGGGGCTTCAATGAGCAGTTCTTC
clone_size: .; v_call: TRBV6-1; j_call: TRBJ2-5; d_call: .; cdr3_aa: CASSALETQYF; cdr3_nt: TGTGCCAGCAGCGCGTTGGAGACCCAGTACTTC
clone_size: many; v_call: TRBV5-4; j_call: TRBJ1-6; d_call: TRBD1; cdr3_aa: CASRTGTGNSPLHF; cdr3_nt: TGTGCCAGCCGGACAGGGACGGGCAATTCACCCCTCCACTTT
clone_size: many; v_call: TRBV18; j_call: TRBJ1-1; d_call: TRBD1; cdr3_aa: CASSQIAGGPDTEAFF; cdr3_nt: TGTGCCAGCTCACAGATAGCAGGGGGGCCCGACACTGAAGCTTTCTTT
clone_size: .; v_call: TRBV29-1; j_call: TRBJ2-1; d_call: .; cdr3_aa: CSVTPGRVGDEQFF; cdr3_nt: TGCAGCGTGACCCCAGGACGGGTCGGGGATGAGCAGTTCTTC
clone_size: many; v_call: TRBV7-6; j_call: TRBJ1-5; d_call: .; cdr3_aa: CASSLAAGDQPQHF; cdr3_nt: TGTGCCAGCAGCTTAGCGGCAGGGGATCAGCCCCAGCATTTT
clone_size: .; v_call: TRBV6-6; j_call: TRBJ1-5; d_call: .; cdr3_aa: CASSYSGRAASYSNQPQHF; cdr3_nt: TGTGCCAGCAGTTACTCTGGCCGGGCCGCATCCTATAGCAATCAGCCCCAGCATTTT
clone_size: few; v_call: TRBV5-1; j_call: TRBJ2-7; d_call: .; cdr3_aa: CASSLTGQAYEQYF; cdr3_nt: TGCGCCAGCAGCTTGACTGGACAAGCCTACGAGCAGTACTTC
clone_size: .; v_call: TRBV7-9; j_call: TRBJ2-7; d_call: TRBD2; cdr3_aa: CASSLGAGDYYEQYF; cdr3_nt: TGTGCCAGCAGCTTAGGAGCGGGAGATTACTACGAGCAGTACTTC
clone_size: .; v_call: TRBV10-3; j_call: TRBJ2-4; d_call: .; cdr3_aa: CAISDERPSTTKNIQYF; cdr3_nt: TGTGCCATCAGTGACGAGCGGCCTTCCACGACCAAAAACATTCAGTACTTC
clone_size: .; v_call: TRBV12-3/TRBV12-4; j_call: TRBJ1-1; d_call: .; cdr3_aa: CASSPWGEKAFF; cdr3_nt: TGTGCCAGCAGCCCTTGGGGTGAGAAAGCTTTCTTT
clone_size: many; v_call: TRBV2; j_call: TRBJ1-5; d_call: .; cdr3_aa: CASSGAAGEYSNQPQHF; cdr3_nt: TGTGCCAGCAGCGGGGCAGCGGGAGAGTATAGCAATCAGCCCCAGCATTTT
clone_size: .; v_call: TRBV20-1; j_call: TRBJ2-5; d_call: .; cdr3_aa: CSARNVQETQYF; cdr3_nt: TGCAGTGCTAGAAATGTCCAAGAGACCCAGTACTTC
clone_size: .; v_call: TRBV5-1; j_call: TRBJ2-6; d_call: .; cdr3_aa: CASSLDGGAGANVLTF; cdr3_nt: TGCGCCAGCAGCTTGGATGGGGGCGCGGGGGCCAACGTCCTGACTTTC
clone_size: .; v_call: TRBV10-3; j_call: TRBJ1-3; d_call: .; cdr3_aa: CAISAEGNTIYF; cdr3_nt: TGTGCCATCAGTGCGGAAGGAAACACCATATATTTT
clone_size: once; v_call: TRBV7-3; j_call: TRBJ2-3; d_call: TRBD2; cdr3_aa: CASSATSGRAPDTQYF; cdr3_nt: TGTGCCAGCAGCGCGACTAGCGGGAGGGCCCCAGATACGCAGTATTTT
clone_size: .; v_call: TRBV5-6; j_call: TRBJ1-2; d_call: TRBD1; cdr3_aa: CASSSRTGQKIYGYTF; cdr3_nt: TGTGCCAGCAGCTCCCGGACAGGTCAAAAAATCTATGGCTACACCTTC
clone_size: few; v_call: TRBV29-1; j_call: TRBJ2-5; d_call: .; cdr3_aa: CSVFRGDETQYF; cdr3_nt: TGCAGCGTTTTCAGGGGTGACGAGACCCAGTACTTC
clone_size: few; v_call: TRBV7-9; j_call: TRBJ1-1; d_call: TRBD1; cdr3_aa: CASSRLGQLYTEAFF; cdr3_nt: TGTGCCAGCAGCCGCCTGGGACAGTTATACACTGAAGCTTTCTTT
clone_size: many; v_call: TRBV4-2; j_call: TRBJ1-1; d_call: .; cdr3_aa: CASSQTANTEAFF; cdr3_nt: TGTGCCAGCAGCCAGACGGCGAACACTGAAGCTTTCTTT
clone_size: .; v_call: TRBV15; j_call: TRBJ2-6; d_call: .; cdr3_aa: CATSRVPAGLSGANVLTF; cdr3_nt: TGTGCCACCAGCAGAGTGCCAGCCGGGCTCTCTGGGGCCAACGTCCTGACTTTC
clone_size: many; v_call: TRBV5-1; j_call: TRBJ1-1; d_call: .; cdr3_aa: CASSLPGLMNTEAFF; cdr3_nt: TGCGCCAGCAGCTTGCCGGGTTTAATGAACACTGAAGCTTTCTTT
clone_size: many; v_call: TRBV5-5; j_call: TRBJ2-3; d_call: TRBD1; cdr3_aa: CASSLVGTGTDTQYF; cdr3_nt: TGTGCCAGCAGCTTGGTAGGGACAGGGACAGATACGCAGTATTTT